The 4 T cell receptor beta chains below all came from one sample that was sequenced in a study of low-dose radiotherapy and immunotherapy resistance in tumors. First-strand cDNA used TRAV- and TRBV-specific primers, covering alpha and beta chains. With a constant-region primer and a V-primer adapter, TCRs were subjected to 15 to 25 PCR cycles of amplification. TCRdb reprocessed the reads via MiXCR and lists one record per CDR3 protein. The sample records around 100,000 distinct CDR3 sequences, roughly 20% being singletons. Specified time point: after trial treatment. The treatment was: LDRT plus nivolumab, ipilimumab, low-dose cyclophosphamide and aspirin (RACIN trial). The specimen comprised PBMCs, sampled after low-dose radiotherapy plus immunotherapy. All receptors come from a male donor with prostate cancer.

This clonotype was detected many times. The chain employs TRBV20-1 and TRBJ2-3, with D unresolved. CDR1 and CDR2 (germline): DFQATT, SNEGSKA (reference sequence). The CDR3 length is 15 residues. V was pared by 0 bases and J by 1 base, with 11 bases between. The CDR3 sequence: CSARDGELGTDTQYF. For the CDR3, the DNA is TGCAGTGCTAGAGATGGGGAATTGGGCACAGATACGCAGTATTTT.

The chain links TRBV30 to TRBJ1-2; 7 bases are a match to TRBD1. Germline CDR1 GTSNPN, CDR2 SVGIG (reference sequence). V was pared by 2 bases and J by 6 bases, with 6 bases of the junction left unmatched. This CDR3 has 13 residues. Here the CDR3 DNA reads TGTGCCTGGAGTCTAGAGGGGGCTAATGGCTACACCTTC. It specifies CAWSLEGANGYTF. The whole variable domain, remainder taken from reference TRBV30 and TRBJ1-2, is SQTIHQWPATLVQPVGSPLSLECTVEGTSNPNLYWYRQAAGRGLQLLFYSVGIGQISSEVPQNLSASRPQDRQFILSSKKLLLSDSGFYLCAWSLEGANGYTFGSGTRLTVV.

This clonotype was seen many times. The gene calls are TRBV18 and TRBJ2-1, with TRBD1 identical over 11 bases. Per the germline V gene, CDR1 is KGHSH and CDR2 is LQKENI. V was clipped by 0 bases and J by 5 bases; unmatched bases: 6. The CDR3 is 17 residues long. The CDR3 DNA sequence: TGTGCCAGCTCACCACCTGGGACAGGGGGGAGAAACAATGAGCAGTTCTTC. It specifies CASSPPGTGGRNNEQFF.

This clonotype has ten or more counts. V gene TRBV21-1 combines with J gene TRBJ2-3. TRBV21-1 counts as a pseudogene. CDR3 length equals 13 residues. Written as DNA, the CDR3 is TGTGCCAGCAGCCCCTTGACCGGAGATACGCAGTATTTT. This translates into CASSPLTGDTQYF.